This TCR beta chain was found in a study of blood T cells in healthy people across ages. Study summary: Capture by template switching was about one barcoded beta molecule per two T cells.

Study outcomes and limitations: Naive and antigen-experienced cells were not separated, limiting conclusive comparison.

Note on this clonotype: What it recognizes is unknown.

In each sample, at least 7 million PBMCs were isolated. It was with a sample-barcoded 5' primer and a J-beta primer mix that a second PCR of roughly 7 to 12 cycles was run. One entry per CDR3 protein results from TCRdb running MiXCR on the 5' RACE reads. This sample has more than 650,000 distinct CDR3 sequences, with roughly 20% found just once. The sample comprised blood. The source of this sequence is a man between 65 and 85 years old in good health.

The CDR3 DNA is TGTGCCAGCAGCCAGGCCCCGGGACCTAATGAAAAACTGTTTTTT. This codes for CASSQAPGPNEKLFF. This chain connects TRBV9 to TRBJ1-4; D is perhaps TRBD1 (5 bases). CDR1 is SGDLS, CDR2 YYNGEE, per germline. The CDR3 consists of 15 residues. Trimming cost V 4 bases and J 3 bases, with 13 bases left between them. The complete variable domain, with remaining parts taken from reference TRBV9 and TRBJ1-4, reads DSGVTQTPKHLITATGQRVTLRCSPRSGDLSVYWYQQSLDQGLQFLIQYYNGEERAKGNILERFSAQQFPDLHSELNLSSLELGDSALYFCASSQAPGPNEKLFFGSGTQLSVL.